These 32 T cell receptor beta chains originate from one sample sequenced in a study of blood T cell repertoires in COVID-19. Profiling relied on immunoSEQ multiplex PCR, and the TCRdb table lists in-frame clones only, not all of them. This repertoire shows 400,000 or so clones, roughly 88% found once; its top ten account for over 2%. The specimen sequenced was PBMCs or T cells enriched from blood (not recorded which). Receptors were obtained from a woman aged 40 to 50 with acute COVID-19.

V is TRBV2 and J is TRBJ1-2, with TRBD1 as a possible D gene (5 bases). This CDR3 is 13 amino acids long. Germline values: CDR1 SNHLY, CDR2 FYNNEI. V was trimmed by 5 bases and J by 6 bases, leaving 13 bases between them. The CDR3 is CASSREGQDGYTF. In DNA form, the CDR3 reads TGTGCCAGCAGTAGGGAAGGACAAGATGGCTACACCTTC.

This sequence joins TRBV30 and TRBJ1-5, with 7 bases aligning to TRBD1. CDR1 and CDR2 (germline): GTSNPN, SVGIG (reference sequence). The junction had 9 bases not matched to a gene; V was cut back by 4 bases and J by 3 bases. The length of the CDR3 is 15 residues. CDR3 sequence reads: CAWNTGQDLNQPQHF. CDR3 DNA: TGTGCCTGGAACACAGGACAGGACCTCAATCAGCCCCAGCATTTT. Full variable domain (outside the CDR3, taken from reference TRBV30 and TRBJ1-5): SQTIHQWPATLVQPVGSPLSLECTVEGTSNPNLYWYRQAAGRGLQLLFYSVGIGQISSEVPQNLSASRPQDRQFILSSKKLLLSDSGFYLCAWNTGQDLNQPQHFGDGTRLSIL.

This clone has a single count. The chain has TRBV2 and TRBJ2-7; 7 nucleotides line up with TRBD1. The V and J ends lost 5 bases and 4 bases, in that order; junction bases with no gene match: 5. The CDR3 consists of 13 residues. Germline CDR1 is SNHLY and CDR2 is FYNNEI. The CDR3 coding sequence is TGTGCCAGCAGTCCTACAGGGGAATACGAGCAGTACTTC. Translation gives CASSPTGEYEQYF.

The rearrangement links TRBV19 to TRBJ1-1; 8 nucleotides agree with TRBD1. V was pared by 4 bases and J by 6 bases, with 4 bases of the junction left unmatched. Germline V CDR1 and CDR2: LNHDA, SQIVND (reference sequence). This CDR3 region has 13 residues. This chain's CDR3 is CASSTGGMAEAFF. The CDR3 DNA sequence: TGTGCCAGTAGTACAGGGGGCATGGCTGAAGCTTTCTTT.

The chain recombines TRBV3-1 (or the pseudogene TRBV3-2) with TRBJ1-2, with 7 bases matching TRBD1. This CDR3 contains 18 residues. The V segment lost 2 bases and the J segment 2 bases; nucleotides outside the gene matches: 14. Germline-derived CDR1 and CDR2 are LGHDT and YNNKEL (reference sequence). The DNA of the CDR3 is TGTGCCAGCAGCCAACCCTTGGGGGTGACAGGGATGAACTATGGCTACACCTTC. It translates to CASSQPLGVTGMNYGYTF.

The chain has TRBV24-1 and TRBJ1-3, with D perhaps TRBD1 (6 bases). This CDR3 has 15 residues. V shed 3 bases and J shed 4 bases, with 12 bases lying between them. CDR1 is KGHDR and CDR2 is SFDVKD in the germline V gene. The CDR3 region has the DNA TGTGCCACCAGTGATCCGAATGGGGGCGGAAACACCATATATTTT. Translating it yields CATSDPNGGGNTIYF.

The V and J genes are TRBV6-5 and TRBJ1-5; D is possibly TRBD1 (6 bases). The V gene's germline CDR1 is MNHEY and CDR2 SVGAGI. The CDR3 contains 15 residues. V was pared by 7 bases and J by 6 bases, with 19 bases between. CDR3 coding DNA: TGTGCCAGCATAGCGGCCGGGGGCGGGAGTCAGCCCCAGCATTTT. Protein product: CASIAAGGGSQPQHF.

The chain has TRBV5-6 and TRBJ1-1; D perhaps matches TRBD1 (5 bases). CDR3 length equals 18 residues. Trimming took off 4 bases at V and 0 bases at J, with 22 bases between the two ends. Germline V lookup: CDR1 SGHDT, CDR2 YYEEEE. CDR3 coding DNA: TGTGCCAGCAGCCAGGAAAGGGGCGCAGTTCGGGTGAACACTGAAGCTTTCTTT. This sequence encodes CASSQERGAVRVNTEAFF.

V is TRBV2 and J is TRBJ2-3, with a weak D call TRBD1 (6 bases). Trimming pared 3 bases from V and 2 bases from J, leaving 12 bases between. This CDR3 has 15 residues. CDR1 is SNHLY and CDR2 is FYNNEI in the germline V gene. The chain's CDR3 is CASSEVNRDTDTQYF. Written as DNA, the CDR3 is TGTGCCAGCAGTGAGGTCAACAGGGACACAGATACGCAGTATTTT.

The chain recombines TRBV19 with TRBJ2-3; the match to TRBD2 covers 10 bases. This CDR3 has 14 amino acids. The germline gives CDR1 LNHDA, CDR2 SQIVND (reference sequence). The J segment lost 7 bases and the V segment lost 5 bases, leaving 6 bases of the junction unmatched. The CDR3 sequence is CASSFSGGRNTQYF. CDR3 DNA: TGTGCCAGTAGTTTTAGCGGGGGGCGAAATACGCAGTATTTT.

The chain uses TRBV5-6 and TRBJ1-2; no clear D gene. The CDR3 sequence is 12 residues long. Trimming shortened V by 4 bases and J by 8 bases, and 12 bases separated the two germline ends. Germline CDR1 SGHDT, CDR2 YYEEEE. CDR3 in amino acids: CASSVGLGGYTF. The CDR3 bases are TGTGCCAGCAGCGTTGGACTCGGAGGCTACACCTTC.

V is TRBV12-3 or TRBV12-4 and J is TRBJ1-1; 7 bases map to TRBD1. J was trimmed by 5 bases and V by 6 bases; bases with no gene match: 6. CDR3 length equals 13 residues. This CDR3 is CASSPDRVTEAFF. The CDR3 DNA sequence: TGTGCCAGCAGCCCCGACAGGGTAACTGAAGCTTTCTTT.

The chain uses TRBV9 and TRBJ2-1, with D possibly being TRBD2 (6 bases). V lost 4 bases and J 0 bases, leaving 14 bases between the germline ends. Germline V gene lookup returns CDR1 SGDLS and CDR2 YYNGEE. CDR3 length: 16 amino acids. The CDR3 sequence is CASSPLSAGSYNEQFF. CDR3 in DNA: TGTGCCAGCAGCCCCCTGTCAGCGGGCTCCTACAATGAGCAGTTCTTC.

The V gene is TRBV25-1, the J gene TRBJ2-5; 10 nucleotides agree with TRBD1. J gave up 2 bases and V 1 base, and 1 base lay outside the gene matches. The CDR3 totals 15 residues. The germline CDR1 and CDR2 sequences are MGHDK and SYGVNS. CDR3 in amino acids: CASSELGQGQETQYF. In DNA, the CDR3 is TGTGCCAGCAGTGAATTGGGACAGGGGCAAGAGACCCAGTACTTC.

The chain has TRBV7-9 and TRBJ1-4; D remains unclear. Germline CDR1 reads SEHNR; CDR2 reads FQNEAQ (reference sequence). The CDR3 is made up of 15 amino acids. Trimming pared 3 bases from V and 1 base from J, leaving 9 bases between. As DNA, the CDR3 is TGTGCCAGCAGCTTCGTATCCGGAACTAATGAAAAACTGTTTTTT. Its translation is CASSFVSGTNEKLFF.

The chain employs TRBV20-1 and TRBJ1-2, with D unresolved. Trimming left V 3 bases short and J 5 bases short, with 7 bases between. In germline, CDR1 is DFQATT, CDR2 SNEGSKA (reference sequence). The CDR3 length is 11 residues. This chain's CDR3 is CSASGSYGYTF. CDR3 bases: TGCAGTGCTAGTGGGAGTTATGGCTACACCTTC.

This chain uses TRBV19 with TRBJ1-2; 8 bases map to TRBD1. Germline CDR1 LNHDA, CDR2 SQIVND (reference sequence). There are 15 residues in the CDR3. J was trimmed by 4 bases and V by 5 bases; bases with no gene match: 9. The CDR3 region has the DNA TGTGCCAGTAGTCCTGGCGCAGGGGGCAGCTATGGCTACACCTTC. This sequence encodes CASSPGAGGSYGYTF.

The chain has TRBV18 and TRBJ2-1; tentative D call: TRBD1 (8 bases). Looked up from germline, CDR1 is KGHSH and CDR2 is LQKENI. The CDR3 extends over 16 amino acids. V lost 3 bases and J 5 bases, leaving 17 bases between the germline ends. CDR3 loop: CASSPRAGQANNEQFF. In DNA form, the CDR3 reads TGTGCCAGCTCACCTCGAGCGGGACAGGCGAACAATGAGCAGTTCTTC.

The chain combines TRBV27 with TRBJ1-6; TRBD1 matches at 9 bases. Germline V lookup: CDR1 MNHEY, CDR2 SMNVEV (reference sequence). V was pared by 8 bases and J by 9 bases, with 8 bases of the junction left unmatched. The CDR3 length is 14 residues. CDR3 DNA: TGTGCCAGCCGGCGGACAGGGGATGGTTCACCCCTCCACTTT. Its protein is CASRRTGDGSPLHF.

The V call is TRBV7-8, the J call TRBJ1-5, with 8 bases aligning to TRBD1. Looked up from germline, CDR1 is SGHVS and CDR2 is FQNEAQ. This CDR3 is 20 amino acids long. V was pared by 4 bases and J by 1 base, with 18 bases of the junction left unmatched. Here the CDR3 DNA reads TGTGCCAGCAGCTCTTATCAGGGGGCTGATGTTAGCGCGAGCAATCAGCCCCAGCATTTT. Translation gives CASSSYQGADVSASNQPQHF.

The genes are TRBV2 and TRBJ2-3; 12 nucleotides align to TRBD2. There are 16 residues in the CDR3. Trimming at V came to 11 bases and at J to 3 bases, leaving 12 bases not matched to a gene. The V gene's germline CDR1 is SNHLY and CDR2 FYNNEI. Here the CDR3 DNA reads TGTGCCTCCAAGGATGGTCTAGCGGGGGGGACAGATACGCAGTATTTT. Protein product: CASKDGLAGGTDTQYF.

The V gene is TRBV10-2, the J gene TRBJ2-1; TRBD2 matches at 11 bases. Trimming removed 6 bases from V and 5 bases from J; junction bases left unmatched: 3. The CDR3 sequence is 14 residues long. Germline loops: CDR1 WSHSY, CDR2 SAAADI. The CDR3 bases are TGCGCCAGCAGAACTAGCGGGGGCAACAATGAGCAGTTCTTC. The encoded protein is CASRTSGGNNEQFF.

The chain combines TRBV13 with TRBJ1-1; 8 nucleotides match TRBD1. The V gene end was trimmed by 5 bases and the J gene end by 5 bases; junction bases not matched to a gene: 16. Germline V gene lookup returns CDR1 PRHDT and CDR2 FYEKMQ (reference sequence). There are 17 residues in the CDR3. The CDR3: CASSPGTGDLMVTEAFF. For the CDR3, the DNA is TGTGCCAGCAGCCCCGGGACAGGCGACCTGATGGTAACTGAAGCTTTCTTT.

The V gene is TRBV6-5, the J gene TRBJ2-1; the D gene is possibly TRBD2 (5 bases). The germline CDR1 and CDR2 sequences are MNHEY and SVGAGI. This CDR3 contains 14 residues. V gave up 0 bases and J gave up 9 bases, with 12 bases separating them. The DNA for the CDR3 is TGTGCCAGCAGTTACTCTACGTGGAGGAGTGAGCAGTTCTTC. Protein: CASSYSTWRSEQFF.

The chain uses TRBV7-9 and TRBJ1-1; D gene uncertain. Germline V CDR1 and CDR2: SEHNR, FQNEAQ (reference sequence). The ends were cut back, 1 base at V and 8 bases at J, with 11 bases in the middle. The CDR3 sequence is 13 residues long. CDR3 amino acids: CASSLGSHREAFF. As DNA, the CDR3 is TGTGCCAGCAGCTTAGGAAGCCACCGAGAAGCTTTCTTT.

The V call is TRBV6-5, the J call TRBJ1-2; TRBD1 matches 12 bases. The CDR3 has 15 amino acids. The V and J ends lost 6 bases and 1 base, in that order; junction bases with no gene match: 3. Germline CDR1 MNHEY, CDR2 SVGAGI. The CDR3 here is CASRGQGAHNYGYTF. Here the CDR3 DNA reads TGTGCCAGCAGGGGACAGGGGGCTCATAACTATGGCTACACCTTC.

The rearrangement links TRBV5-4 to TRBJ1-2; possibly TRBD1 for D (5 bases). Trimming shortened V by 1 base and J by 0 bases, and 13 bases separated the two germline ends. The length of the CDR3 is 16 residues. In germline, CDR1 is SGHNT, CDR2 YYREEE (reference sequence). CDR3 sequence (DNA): TGTGCCAGCAGCTTGCGCGGGGGATTCACTAACTATGGCTACACCTTC. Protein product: CASSLRGGFTNYGYTF.

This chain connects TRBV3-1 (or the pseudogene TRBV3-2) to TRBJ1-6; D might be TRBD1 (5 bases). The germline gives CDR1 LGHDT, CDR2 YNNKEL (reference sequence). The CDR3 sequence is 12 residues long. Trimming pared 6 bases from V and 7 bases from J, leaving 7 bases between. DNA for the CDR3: TGTGCCAGCAGGGGGGGGAATTCACCCCTCCACTTT. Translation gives CASRGGNSPLHF.

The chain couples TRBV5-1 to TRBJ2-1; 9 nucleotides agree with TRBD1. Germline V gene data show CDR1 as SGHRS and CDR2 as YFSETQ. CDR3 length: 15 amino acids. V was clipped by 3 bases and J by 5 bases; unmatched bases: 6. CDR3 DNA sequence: TGCGCCAGCAGCTCCGACAGGGGGATGAACAATGAGCAGTTCTTC. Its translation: CASSSDRGMNNEQFF.

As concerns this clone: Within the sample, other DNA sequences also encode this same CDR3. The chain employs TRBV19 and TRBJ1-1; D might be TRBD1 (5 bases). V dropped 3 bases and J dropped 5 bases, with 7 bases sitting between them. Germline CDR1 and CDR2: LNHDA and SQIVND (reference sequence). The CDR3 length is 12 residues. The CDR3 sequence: CASSMGGTEAFF. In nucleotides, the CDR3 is TGTGCCAGTAGTATGGGGGGAACTGAAGCTTTCTTT.

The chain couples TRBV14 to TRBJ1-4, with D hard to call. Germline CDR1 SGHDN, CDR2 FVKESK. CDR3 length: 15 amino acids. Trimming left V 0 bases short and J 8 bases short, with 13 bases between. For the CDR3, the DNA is TGTGCCAGCAGCCAAGATAGGGAGATAGAGGAAAAACTGTTTTTT. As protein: CASSQDREIEEKLFF.

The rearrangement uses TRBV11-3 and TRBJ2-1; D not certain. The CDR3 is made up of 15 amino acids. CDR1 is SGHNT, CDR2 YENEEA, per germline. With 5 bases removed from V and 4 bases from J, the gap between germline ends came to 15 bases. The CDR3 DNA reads TGTGCCAGCAGCCAACGCGGCCAAAATTACAATGAGCAGTTCTTC. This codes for CASSQRGQNYNEQFF.